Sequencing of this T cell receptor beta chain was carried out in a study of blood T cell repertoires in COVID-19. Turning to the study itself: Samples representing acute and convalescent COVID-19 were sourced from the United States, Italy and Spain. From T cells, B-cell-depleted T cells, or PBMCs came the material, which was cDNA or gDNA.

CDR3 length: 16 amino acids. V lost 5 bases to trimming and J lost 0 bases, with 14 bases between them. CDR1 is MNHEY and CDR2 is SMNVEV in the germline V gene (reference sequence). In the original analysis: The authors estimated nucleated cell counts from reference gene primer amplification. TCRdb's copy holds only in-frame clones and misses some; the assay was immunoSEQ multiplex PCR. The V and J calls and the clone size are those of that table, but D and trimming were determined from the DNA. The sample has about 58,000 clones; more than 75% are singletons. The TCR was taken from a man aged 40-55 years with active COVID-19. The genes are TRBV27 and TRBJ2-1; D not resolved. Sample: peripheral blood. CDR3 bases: TGTGCCAGCAGTCCCGTGAGGAGAAGCTCCTACAATGAGCAGTTCTTC. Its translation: CASSPVRRSSYNEQFF.